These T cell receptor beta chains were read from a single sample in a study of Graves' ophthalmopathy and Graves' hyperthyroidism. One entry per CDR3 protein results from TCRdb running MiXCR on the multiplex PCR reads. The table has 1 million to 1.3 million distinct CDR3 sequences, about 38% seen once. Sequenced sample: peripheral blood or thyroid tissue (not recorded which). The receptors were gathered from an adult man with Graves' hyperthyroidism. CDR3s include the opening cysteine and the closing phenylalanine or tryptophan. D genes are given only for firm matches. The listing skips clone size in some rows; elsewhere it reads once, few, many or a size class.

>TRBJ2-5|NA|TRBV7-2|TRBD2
TGTGCCAGCAGCTCCCCTCCATGGCGGGAGCGTTCCGAGACCCAGTACTTC
CASSSPPWRERSETQYF
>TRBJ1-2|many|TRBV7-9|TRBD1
TGTGCCAGCAGCTTATGGGACAGGGAAAATGGCTACACCTTC
CASSLWDRENGYTF
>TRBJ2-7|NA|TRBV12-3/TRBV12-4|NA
TGTGCCAGCAGCTTGGCGATCGGGGTATACTACGAGCAGTACTTC
CASSLAIGVYYEQYF
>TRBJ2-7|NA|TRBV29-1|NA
TGCAGCGTTGAGTCAGGGTACGGCGAGCAGTACTTC
CSVESGYGEQYF
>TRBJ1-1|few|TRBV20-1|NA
TGCAGTGCTCCGCGGGGCCCAAACACTGAAGCTTTCTTT
CSAPRGPNTEAFF
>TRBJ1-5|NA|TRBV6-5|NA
TGTGCCAGCAGTGAAGCTGGTGGACAGAGGAAAAATCAGCCCCAGCATTTT
CASSEAGGQRKNQPQHF
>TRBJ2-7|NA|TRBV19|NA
TGTGCGAGGCCCCAGGGCTCCTACGAGCAGTACTTC
CARPQGSYEQYF
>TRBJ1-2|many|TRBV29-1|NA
TGCAGCGTAGCCGGGGGGGAACAAAACTATGGCTACACCTTC
CSVAGGEQNYGYTF
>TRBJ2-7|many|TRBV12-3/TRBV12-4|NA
TGTGCCAGCAGTTTTTCGGGGCCAGGATGGGCCTACGAGCAGTACTTC
CASSFSGPGWAYEQYF
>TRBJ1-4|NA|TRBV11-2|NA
TGTGTCAGCAGCTTGCGTGGTAATGAAAAACTGTTTTTT
CVSSLRGNEKLFF
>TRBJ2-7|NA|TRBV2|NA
TGTGCCAGCAGGTCGGGACTCGCGAGCTCCTACGAGCAGTACTTC
CASRSGLASSYEQYF
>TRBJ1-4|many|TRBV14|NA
TGTGCCAGCAGCCAAGTTCTGGGAAGGAAACTGTTTTTT
CASSQVLGRKLFF
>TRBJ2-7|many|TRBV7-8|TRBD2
TGTGCCAGCAACCGAGCGGGGGGGCTGGACGAGCAGTACTTC
CASNRAGGLDEQYF
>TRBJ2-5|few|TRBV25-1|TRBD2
TGTGCCAGCTGGGGACTAGCGGGGGGTCAAGAGACCCAGTACTTC
CASWGLAGGQETQYF
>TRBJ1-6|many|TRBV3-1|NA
TGTGCCAGCAGCCAGGCAAGGACTAATTCACCCCTCCACTTT
CASSQARTNSPLHF
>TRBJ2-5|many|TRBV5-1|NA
TGCGCCAGCAGCGACCCCGACAAGCTCAGTGAGACCCAGTACTTC
CASSDPDKLSETQYF
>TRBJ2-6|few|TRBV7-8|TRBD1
TGTGCCAGCAGCTTAGGGGACAGCAGGACTGAAGCTTTC
CASSLGDSRTEAF
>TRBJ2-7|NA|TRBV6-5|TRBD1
TGTGCCAGCAGCCACCGACAGGGGGGTGAGCAGTGCTTC
CASSHRQGGEQCF
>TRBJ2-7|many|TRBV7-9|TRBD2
TGTGCCAGCAGCAAGCGGGAGGGTTCCTACGAGCAGTACTTC
CASSKREGSYEQYF
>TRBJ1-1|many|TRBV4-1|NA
TGCGCCAGCAGCCAAGACAGGGGACGGAACACTGAAGCTTTCTTT
CASSQDRGRNTEAFF